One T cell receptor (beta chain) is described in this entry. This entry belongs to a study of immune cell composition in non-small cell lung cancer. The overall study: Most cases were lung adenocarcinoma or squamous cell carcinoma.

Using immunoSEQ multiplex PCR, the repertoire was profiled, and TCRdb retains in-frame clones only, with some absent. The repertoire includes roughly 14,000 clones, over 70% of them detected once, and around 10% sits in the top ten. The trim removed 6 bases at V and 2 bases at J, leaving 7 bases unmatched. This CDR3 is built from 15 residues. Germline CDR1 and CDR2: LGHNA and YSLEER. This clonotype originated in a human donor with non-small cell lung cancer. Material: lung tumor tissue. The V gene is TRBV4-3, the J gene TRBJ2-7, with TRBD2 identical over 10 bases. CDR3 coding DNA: TGCGCCAGCAGTCCCCTAGCGGGAGATACCTACGAGCAGTACTTC. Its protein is CASSPLAGDTYEQYF.